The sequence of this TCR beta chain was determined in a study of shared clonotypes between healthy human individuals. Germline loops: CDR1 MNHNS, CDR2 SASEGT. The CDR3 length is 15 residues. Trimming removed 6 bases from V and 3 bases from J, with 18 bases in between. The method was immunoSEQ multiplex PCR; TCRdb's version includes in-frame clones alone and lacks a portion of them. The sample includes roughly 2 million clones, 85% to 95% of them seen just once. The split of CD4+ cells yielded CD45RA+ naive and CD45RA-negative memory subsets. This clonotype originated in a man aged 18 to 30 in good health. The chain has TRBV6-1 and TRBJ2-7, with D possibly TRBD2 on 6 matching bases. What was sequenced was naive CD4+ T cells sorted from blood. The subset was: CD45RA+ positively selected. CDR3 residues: CASRGGVRLRYEQYF. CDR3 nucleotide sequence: TGTGCCAGCAGGGGAGGTGTACGGTTACGCTACGAGCAGTACTTC.